This T cell receptor (beta chain) was found in a study of CXCR3-negative and CXCR3-positive naive CD8 T cells. Across the whole study: Summed over all libraries, TRB reads came to roughly 140 million, with about 1.5 +/- 0.3 million per library.

It was by 5' RACE with UMI labels that the TRB cDNA libraries were prepared. TCRdb re-analyzed the 5' RACE reads; it lists each CDR3 protein once, without DNA. The listing records tens of thousands of distinct CDR3 sequences. Worth noting for this clonotype: Antigen unknown.

Per germline, CDR1 MGHDK and CDR2 SYGVNS. This CDR3 has 15 amino acids. Whole-study results and caveats: Similarly elevated diversity marked both naive subsets, with memory CD8+ cells showing far lower diversity. The TRBV-TRBJ usage of naive CXCR3-negative and CXCR3-positive cells was similar, but that of memory cells differed. CXCR3-positive naive cells had TRB CDR3s that were more hydrophobic than CXCR3-negative naive cells had.

Sequenced: naive CXCR3+ CD8+ T cells from blood. As to subset: CD45RO-CCR7+CD27+CD95- naive CD8+ T cells expressing CXCR3 (TNR3+). The chain carries TRBV25-1 and TRBJ2-3. This receptor was obtained from a human donor in good health. Some clones in this sample may be carry-over from other donors' samples. CDR3 protein: CASSEYMGSEDTQYF.